This T cell receptor (beta chain) came from a study of control samples from healthy donors and cancer patients. This clone has more than one count but fewer than ten. Germline CDR1 is LNHDA and CDR2 is SQIVND (reference sequence). V lost 6 bases to trimming and J lost 9 bases; unmatched junction nucleotides: 8. This CDR3 has 14 residues. The method was immunoSEQ multiplex PCR; TCRdb's version includes in-frame clones alone and lacks a portion of them. The sample holds 130,000 to 150,000 clones, 85% to 95% seen once. The sample was PBMCs. The origin of this receptor is a man aged 55 to 70 with colorectal cancer. The chain links TRBV19 to TRBJ1-6; the match to TRBD1 covers 7 bases. The CDR3 is CASRDQGEGSPLHF. In DNA form, the CDR3 reads TGTGCCAGTAGAGACCAGGGGGAGGGTTCACCCCTCCACTTT.